This section outlines one T cell receptor (beta chain) sequence together with its context. These data belong to a study of blood T cells in healthy people across ages. CDR1 DFQATT and CDR2 SNEGSKA come from the germline V gene (reference sequence). V dropped 3 bases and J dropped 2; count of bases not matched to a gene: 8. The CDR3 extends over 15 amino acids. Sample-barcoded 5' priming and a J-beta primer mix drove a second PCR of 7 to 11 cycles. TCRdb reprocessed the 5' RACE reads with MiXCR, giving one entry per CDR3 protein. The data hold 890,000 or so distinct CDR3 sequences, with around two thirds observed a single time.

Sequencing input: blood. The source of this sequence is a young man in good health. The chain carries TRBV20-1 and TRBJ2-7, with TRBD1 matching over 9 bases. The CDR3 sequence: CSARKTGGVPYEQYF. CDR3 nucleotides: TGCAGTGCTAGGAAGACAGGGGGAGTCCCCTACGAGCAGTACTTC.